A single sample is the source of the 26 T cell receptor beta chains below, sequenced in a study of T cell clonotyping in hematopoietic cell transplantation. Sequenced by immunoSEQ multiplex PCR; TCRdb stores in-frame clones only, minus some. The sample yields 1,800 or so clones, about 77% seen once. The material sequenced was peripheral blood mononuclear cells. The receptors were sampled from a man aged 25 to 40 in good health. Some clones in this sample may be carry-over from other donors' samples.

The CDR3 here is CASSLSNRENEKLFF. CDR3 coding DNA: TGTGCCAGCAGTTTATCAAACAGGGAGAACGAAAAACTGTTTTTT. The gene calls are TRBV27 and TRBJ1-4; possible D gene TRBD1, 6 bases. The CDR3 length is 15 residues. V was cut by 0 bases and J by 8 bases, with 13 bases left in between. Germline lookup yields CDR1 MNHEY and CDR2 SMNVEV (reference sequence).

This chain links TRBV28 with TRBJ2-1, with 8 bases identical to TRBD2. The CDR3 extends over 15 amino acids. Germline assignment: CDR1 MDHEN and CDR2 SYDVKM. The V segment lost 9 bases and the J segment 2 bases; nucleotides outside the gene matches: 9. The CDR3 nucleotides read TGTGCCAGTAGTAAGCGGGAGACGGCCTACAATGAGCAGTTCTTC. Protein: CASSKRETAYNEQFF.

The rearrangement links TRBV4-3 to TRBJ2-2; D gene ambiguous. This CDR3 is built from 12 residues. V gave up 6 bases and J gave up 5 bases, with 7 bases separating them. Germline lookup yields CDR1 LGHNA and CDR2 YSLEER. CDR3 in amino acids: CASSLGTGELFF. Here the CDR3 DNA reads TGCGCCAGCAGTTTAGGGACCGGGGAGCTGTTTTTT.

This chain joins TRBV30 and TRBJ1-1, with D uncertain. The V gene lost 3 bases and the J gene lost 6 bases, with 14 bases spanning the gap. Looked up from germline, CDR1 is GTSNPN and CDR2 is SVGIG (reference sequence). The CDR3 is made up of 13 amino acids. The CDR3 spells CAWRPLLRSEAFF. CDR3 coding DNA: TGTGCCTGGAGGCCCCTTTTAAGGTCTGAAGCTTTCTTT.

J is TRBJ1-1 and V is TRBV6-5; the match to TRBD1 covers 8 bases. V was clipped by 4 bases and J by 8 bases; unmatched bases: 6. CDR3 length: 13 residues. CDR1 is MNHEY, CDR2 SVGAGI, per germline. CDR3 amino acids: CASSWGTGREAFF. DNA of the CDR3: TGTGCCAGCAGTTGGGGGACAGGCCGAGAAGCTTTCTTT.

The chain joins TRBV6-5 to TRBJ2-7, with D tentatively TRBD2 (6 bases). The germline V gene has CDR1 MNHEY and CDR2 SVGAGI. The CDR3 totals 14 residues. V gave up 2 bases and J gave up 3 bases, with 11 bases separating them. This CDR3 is CASSYRGGGYEQYF. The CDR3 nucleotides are TGTGCCAGCAGTTACAGGGGAGGTGGCTACGAGCAGTACTTC.

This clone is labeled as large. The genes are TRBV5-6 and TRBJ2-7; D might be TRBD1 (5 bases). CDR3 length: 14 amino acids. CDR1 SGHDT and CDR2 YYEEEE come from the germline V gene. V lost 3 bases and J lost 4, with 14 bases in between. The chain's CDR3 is CASSSEFRAYEQYF. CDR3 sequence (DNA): TGTGCCAGCAGCTCGGAATTCAGGGCTTACGAGCAGTACTTC.

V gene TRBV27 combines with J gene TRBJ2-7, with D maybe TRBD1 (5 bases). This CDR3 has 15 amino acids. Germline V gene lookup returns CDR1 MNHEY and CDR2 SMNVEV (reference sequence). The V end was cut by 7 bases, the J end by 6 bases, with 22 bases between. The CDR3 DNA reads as TGTGCCAGCACCAGGGTCCTCCCAGGTCTAAGCGAGCAGTACTTC. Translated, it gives CASTRVLPGLSEQYF.

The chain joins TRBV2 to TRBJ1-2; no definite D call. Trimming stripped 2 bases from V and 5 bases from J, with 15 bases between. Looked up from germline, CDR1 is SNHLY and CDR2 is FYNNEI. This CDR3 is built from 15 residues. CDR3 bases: TGTGCCAGCAGTGAATCGCCCCGGGGATGGTATGGCTACACCTTC. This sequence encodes CASSESPRGWYGYTF. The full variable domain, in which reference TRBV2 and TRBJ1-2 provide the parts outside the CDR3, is EPEVTQTPSHQVTQMGQEVILRCVPISNHLYFYWYRQILGQKVEFLVSFYNNEISEKSEIFDDQFSVERPDGSNFTLKIRSTKLEDSAMYFCASSESPRGWYGYTFGSGTRLTVV.

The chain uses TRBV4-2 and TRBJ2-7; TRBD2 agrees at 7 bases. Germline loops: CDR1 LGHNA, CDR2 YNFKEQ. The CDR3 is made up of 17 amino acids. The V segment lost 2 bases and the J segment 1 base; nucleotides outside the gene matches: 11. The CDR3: CASSQLKVSGASYEQYF. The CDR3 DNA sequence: TGTGCCAGCAGCCAACTGAAGGTGAGCGGGGCATCCTACGAGCAGTACTTC.

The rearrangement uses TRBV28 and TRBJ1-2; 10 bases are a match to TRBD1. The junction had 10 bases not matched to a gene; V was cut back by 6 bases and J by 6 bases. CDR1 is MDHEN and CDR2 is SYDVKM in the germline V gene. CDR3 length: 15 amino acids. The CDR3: CASRTTGTGENGYTF. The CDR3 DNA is TGTGCCAGCAGAACAACCGGGACAGGGGAGAATGGCTACACCTTC.

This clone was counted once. The CDR3 DNA is TGCAGCGTTGAAGAGGACAGGGGTCGATCGGAGACCCAGTACTTC. It is translated as CSVEEDRGRSETQYF. The V and J genes are TRBV29-1 and TRBJ2-5; 9 nucleotides match TRBD1. Germline-derived CDR1 and CDR2 are SQVTM and ANQGSEA. CDR3 length equals 15 residues. The J segment lost 5 bases and the V segment lost 0 bases, leaving 7 bases of the junction unmatched.

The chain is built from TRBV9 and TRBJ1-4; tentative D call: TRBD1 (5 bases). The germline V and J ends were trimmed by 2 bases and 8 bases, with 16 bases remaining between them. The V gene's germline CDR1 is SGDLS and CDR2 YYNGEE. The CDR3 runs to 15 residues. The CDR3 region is CASSVRGPADEKLFF. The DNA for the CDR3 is TGTGCCAGCAGCGTGAGGGGCCCGGCAGACGAAAAACTGTTTTTT.

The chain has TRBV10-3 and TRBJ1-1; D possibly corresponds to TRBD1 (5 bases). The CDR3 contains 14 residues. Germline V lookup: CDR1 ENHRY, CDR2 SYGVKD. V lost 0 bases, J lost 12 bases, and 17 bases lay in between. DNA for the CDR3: TGTGCCATCAGTGAGTCTTCCGGGGACGGATTTTCTTTCTTT. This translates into CAISESSGDGFSFF.

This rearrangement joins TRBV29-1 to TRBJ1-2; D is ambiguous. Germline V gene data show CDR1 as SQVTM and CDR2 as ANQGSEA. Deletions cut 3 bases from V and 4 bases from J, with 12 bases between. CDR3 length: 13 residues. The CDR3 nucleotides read TGCAGCGTTGATGGCGCAGGCAGCTATGGCTACACCTTC. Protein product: CSVDGAGSYGYTF.

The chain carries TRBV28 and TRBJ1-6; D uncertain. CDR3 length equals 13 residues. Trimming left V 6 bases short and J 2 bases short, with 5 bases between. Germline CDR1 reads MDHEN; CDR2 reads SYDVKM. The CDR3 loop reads CASRRTYNSPLHF. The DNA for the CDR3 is TGTGCCAGCAGGAGAACCTATAATTCACCCCTCCACTTT.

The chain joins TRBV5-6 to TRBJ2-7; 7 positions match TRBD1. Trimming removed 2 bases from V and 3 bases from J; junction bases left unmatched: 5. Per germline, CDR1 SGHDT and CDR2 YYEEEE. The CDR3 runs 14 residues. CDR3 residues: CASSLDRVSYEQYF. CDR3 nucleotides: TGTGCCAGCAGCTTAGACAGGGTGAGCTACGAGCAGTACTTC.

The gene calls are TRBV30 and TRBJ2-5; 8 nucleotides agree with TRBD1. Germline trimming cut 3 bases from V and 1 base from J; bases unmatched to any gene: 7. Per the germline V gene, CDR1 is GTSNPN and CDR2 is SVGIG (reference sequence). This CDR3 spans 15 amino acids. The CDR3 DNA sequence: TGTGCCTGGAGAGGGGACAGGACGGGCCAAGAGACCCAGTACTTC. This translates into CAWRGDRTGQETQYF.

CDR3 loop: CASSFAKASAQETQYF. CDR3 nucleotides: TGTGCCAGCAGCTTTGCCAAAGCTAGCGCACAAGAGACCCAGTACTTC. J is TRBJ2-5 and V is TRBV11-1; D is possibly TRBD2 (6 bases). This CDR3 region has 16 residues. Trimming took 3 bases from V and 2 from J, leaving 16 bases between them. CDR1 and CDR2 from the germline V gene are SGHAT and FQDESV (reference sequence).

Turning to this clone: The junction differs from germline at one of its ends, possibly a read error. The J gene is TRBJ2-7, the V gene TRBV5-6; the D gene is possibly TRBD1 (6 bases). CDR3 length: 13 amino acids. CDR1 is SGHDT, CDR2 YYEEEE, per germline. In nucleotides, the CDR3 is TGTGCCAGCAGCGCACAGGGTTCCTATGAGCAGTACTTC. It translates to CASSAQGSYEQYF.

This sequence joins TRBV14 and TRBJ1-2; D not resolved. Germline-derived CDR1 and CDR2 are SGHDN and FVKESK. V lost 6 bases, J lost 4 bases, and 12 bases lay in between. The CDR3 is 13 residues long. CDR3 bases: TGTGCCAGCAGTCTTTCAATATCCTATGGCTACACCTTC. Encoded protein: CASSLSISYGYTF.

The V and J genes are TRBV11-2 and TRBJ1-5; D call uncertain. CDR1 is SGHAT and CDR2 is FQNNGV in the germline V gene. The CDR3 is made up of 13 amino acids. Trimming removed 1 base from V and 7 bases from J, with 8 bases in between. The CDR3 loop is CASSLGVGQPQHF. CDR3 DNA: TGTGCCAGCAGCTTAGGGGTAGGGCAGCCCCAGCATTTT.

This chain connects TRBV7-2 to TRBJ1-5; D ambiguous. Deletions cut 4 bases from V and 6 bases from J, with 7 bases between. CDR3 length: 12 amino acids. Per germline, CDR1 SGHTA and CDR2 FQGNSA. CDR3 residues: CASSSPSQPQHF. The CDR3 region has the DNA TGTGCCAGCAGCTCCCCCTCTCAGCCCCAGCATTTT.

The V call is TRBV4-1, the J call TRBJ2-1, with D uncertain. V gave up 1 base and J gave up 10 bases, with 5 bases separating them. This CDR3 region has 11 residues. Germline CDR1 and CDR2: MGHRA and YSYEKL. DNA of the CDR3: TGCGCCAGCAGCCAAGGGAGAGAGCAGTTCTTC. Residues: CASSQGREQFF.

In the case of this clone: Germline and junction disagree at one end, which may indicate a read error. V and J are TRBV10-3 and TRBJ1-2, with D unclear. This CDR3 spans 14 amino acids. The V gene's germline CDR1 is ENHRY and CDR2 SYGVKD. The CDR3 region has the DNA TGTGCCAGCAGTTACTCGAGAGGTCTTAGTGGCTACACCTTC. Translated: CASSYSRGLSGYTF.

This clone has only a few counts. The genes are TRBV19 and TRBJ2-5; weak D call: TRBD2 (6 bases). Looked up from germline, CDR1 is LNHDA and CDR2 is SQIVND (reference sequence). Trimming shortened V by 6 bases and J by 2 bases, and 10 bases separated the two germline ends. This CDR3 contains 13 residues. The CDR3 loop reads CASSGLLQETQYF. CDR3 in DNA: TGTGCCAGTAGCGGACTACTTCAAGAGACCCAGTACTTC. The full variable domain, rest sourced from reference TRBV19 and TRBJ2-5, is DGGITQSPKYLFRKEGQNVTLSCEQNLNHDAMYWYRQDPGQGLRLIYYSQIVNDFQKGDIAEGYSVSREKKESFPLTVTSAQKNPTAFYLCASSGLLQETQYFGPGTRLLVL.